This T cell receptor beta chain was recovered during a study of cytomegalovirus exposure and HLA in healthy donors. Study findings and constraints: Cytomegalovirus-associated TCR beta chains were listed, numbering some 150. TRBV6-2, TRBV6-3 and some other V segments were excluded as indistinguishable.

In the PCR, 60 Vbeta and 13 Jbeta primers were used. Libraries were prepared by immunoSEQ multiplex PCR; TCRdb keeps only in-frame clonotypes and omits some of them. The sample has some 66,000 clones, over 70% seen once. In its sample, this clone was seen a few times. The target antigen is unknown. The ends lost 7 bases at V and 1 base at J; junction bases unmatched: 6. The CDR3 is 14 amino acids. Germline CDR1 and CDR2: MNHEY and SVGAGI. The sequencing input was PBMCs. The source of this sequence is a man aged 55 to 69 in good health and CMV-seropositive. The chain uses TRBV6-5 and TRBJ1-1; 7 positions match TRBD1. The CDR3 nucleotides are TGTGCCAGCATTCGAAGACAGGGGAACACTGAAGCTTTCTTT. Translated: CASIRRQGNTEAFF.